Presented here are 9 T cell receptor beta chains from one specimen sequenced in a study of blood T cells in healthy people across ages (dated by TCRdb to between 2014 and 2016). The library was prepared using 5' RACE. Sequencer: Illumina HiSeq 2500. A second PCR of roughly 7 to 11 cycles was performed with a sample-barcoded 5' primer and a J-beta primer mix. Starting from the raw public reads, TCRdb applied fastp trimming at Q25, assembled clones with MiXCR and retained in-frame beta chains. Identical CDR3 protein sequences are pooled into one entry, listed with their most common genes and DNA. This sample holds some 700,000 distinct CDR3 sequences; roughly 41% were observed only once. The top ten hold under 25% of the sample. Sequenced: blood. These receptors were collected from a woman in her sixties or seventies in good health.

V usage is TRBV20-1 and J usage is TRBJ2-7; 7 bases fit TRBD2. Germline CDR1 and CDR2: DFQATT and SNEGSKA (reference sequence). This CDR3 comprises 10 residues. V shed 6 bases and J 5 bases; nucleotides not matched to a gene: 1. The CDR3 spells CSAREDEQYF. The CDR3 bases are TGCAGTGCCCGGGAGGACGAGCAGTACTTC.

The chain couples TRBV15 to TRBJ2-1; no firm D call. The CDR3 is 14 amino acids. Germline values: CDR1 LNHNV, CDR2 YYDKDF (reference sequence). Trimming shortened V by 2 bases and J by 9 bases, and 14 bases separated the two germline ends. CDR3 sequence: CATSRFSNVGEQFF. CDR3 sequence (DNA): TGTGCCACCAGCAGATTCTCTAACGTCGGTGAGCAGTTCTTC. The whole variable domain, filled in from reference TRBV15 and TRBJ2-1, reads DAMVIQNPRYQVTQFGKPVTLSCSQTLNHNVMYWYQQKSSQAPKLLFHYYDKDFNNEADTPDNFQSRRPNTSFCFLDIRSPGLGDTAMYLCATSRFSNVGEQFFGPGTRLTVL.

In this sample, this clonotype turned up a few times. The chain employs TRBV7-9 and TRBJ2-7, with TRBD2 identical over 8 bases. The germline gives CDR1 SEHNR, CDR2 FQNEAQ (reference sequence). V was pared by 1 base and J by 5 bases, with 4 bases of the junction left unmatched. The CDR3 sequence is 14 residues long. The CDR3 DNA follows: TGTGCCAGCAGCTTAGTAGCGGGGACCGACGAGCAGTACTTC. Its protein product is CASSLVAGTDEQYF. Using reference TRBV7-9 and TRBJ2-7 for the parts outside the CDR3, the full variable domain is DTGVSQNPRHKITKRGQNVTFRCDPISEHNRLYWYRQTLGQGPEFLTYFQNEAQLEKSRLLSDRFSAERPKGSFSTLEIQRTEQGDSAMYLCASSLVAGTDEQYFGPGTRLTVT.

This clonotype was seen a few times. The chain combines TRBV2 with TRBJ1-5, with 11 positions matching TRBD1. CDR1 and CDR2 from the germline V gene are SNHLY and FYNNEI. Trimming removed 8 bases from V and 7 bases from J; junction bases left unmatched: 4. The CDR3 is made up of 13 amino acids. The CDR3 DNA sequence: TGTGCCAGCCGGACAGGGGGCGGGCAGCCCCAGCATTTT. Protein: CASRTGGGQPQHF.

This clonotype came up many times. This chain links TRBV6-2 or TRBV6-3 with TRBJ2-1; D possibly corresponds to TRBD1 (5 bases). The CDR3 runs 15 residues. The V gene's germline CDR1 is MNHEY and CDR2 SVGEGT. V gave up 2 bases and J gave up 6 bases, with 14 bases separating them. The CDR3 protein is CASSYGQGLGNEQFF. The DNA of the CDR3 is TGTGCCAGCAGTTACGGGCAGGGTTTAGGCAATGAGCAGTTCTTC.

This clonotype was counted only a few times. This chain joins TRBV18 and TRBJ2-7, with 8 bases identical to TRBD1. CDR3 length equals 15 residues. The ends lost 3 bases at V and 2 bases at J; junction bases unmatched: 6. CDR1 is KGHSH, CDR2 LQKENI, per germline. CDR3 sequence: CASSPSTGEAYEQYF. CDR3 nucleotide sequence: TGTGCCAGCTCACCCTCGACAGGGGAGGCCTACGAGCAGTACTTC.

The chain recombines TRBV28 with TRBJ2-5, with D possibly TRBD2 on 5 matching bases. This CDR3 contains 14 residues. Germline-derived CDR1 and CDR2 are MDHEN and SYDVKM. The V end was cut by 8 bases, the J end by 4 bases, with 17 bases between. Here the CDR3 reads CASVLTLGGETQYF. In nucleotides, the CDR3 is TGTGCCAGCGTTTTAACCTTAGGAGGAGAGACCCAGTACTTC.

J is TRBJ2-5 and V is TRBV28; 8 bases fit TRBD1. Near its end, the DNA agrees better with TRBJ2-7, so the J call may be wrong. From germline, CDR1 is MDHEN and CDR2 SYDVKM. The CDR3 spans 14 residues. The CDR3 sequence is CASSSQGAFYEQYF. CDR3 in DNA: TGTGCCAGCAGTTCGCAGGGGGCGTTTTACGAGCAGTACTTC.

This clonotype was picked up many times. The chain links TRBV29-1 to TRBJ2-7, with D possibly matching TRBD2 (5 bases). CDR1 and CDR2 (germline): SQVTM, ANQGSEA. V dropped 3 bases and J dropped 5 bases, with 11 bases sitting between them. This CDR3 is built from 12 residues. The CDR3 spells CSVEGAANEQYF. DNA of the CDR3: TGCAGCGTTGAGGGAGCGGCGAACGAGCAGTACTTC.